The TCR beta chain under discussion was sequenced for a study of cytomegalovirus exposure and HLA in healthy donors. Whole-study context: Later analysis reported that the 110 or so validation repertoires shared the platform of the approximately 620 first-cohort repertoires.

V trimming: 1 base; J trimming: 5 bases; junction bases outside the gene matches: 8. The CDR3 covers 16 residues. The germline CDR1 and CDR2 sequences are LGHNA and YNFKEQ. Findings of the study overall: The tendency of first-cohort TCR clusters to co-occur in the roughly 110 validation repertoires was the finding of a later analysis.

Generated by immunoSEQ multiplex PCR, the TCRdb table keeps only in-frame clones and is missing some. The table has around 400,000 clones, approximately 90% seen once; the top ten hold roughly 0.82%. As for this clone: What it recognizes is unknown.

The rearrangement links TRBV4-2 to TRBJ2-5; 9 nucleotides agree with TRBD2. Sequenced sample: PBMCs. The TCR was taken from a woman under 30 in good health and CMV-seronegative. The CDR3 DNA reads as TGTGCCAGCAGCCAAGGGGGCGCGGGAGGGATGGAGACCCAGTACTTC. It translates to CASSQGGAGGMETQYF.